The rows below give T cell receptor beta chains drawn from one sample of a study of early stage breast cancer tumors. TCRdb keeps only in-frame clones here, not all; method: immunoSEQ multiplex PCR. The repertoire holds some 48,000 clones, roughly 83% seen once, with about 1.4% in the top ten. Sequencing was performed on blood. These receptors came from a person aged 50-59 years with breast cancer. Each CDR3 is given with its conserved first and last residue. The order of the fields is J gene, D gene, clone size, CDR3 length, V gene, CDR3 protein, CDR3 DNA. A D gene is named only where the DNA matches it firmly. Expanded clones are given a class, and other clones once, few, many or no size at all.

TRBJ1-1 TRBD1 - 14 TRBV5-1 CASSWDRVNTEAFF TGCGCCAGCAGTTGGGACAGGGTGAACACTGAAGCTTTCTTT
TRBJ2-1 TRBD2 - 15 TRBV5-1 CASSLPSGGYNEQFF TGCGCCAGCAGCTTGCCTAGCGGGGGTTACAATGAGCAGTTCTTC
TRBJ1-2 - - 13 TRBV29-1 CSVELRANYGYTF TGCAGCGTTGAACTCCGGGCGAACTATGGCTACACCTTC
TRBJ2-2 TRBD2 - 16 TRBV6-5 CASSYFSGRAAGELFF TGTGCCAGCAGTTACTTTAGCGGGAGGGCCGCCGGGGAGCTGTTTTTT
TRBJ2-1 TRBD2 - 16 TRBV4-2 CASSQTSGSSYNEQFF TGTGCCAGCAGCCAAACTAGCGGGAGCTCCTACAATGAGCAGTTCTTC
TRBJ2-7 - - 14 TRBV27 CASSHDWSSYEQYF TGTGCCAGCAGTCACGACTGGAGCTCCTACGAGCAGTACTTC
TRBJ2-5 TRBD1 - 16 TRBV5-1 CASSWGPGGPQETQYF TGCGCCAGCAGCTGGGGCCCAGGGGGCCCCCAAGAGACCCAGTACTTC
TRBJ2-4 TRBD2 - 15 TRBV7-2 CASSLAGGDSDIQYF TGTGCCAGCAGCTTAGCGGGGGGGGATTCGGACATTCAGTACTTC
TRBJ2-7 - few 13 TRBV6-6 CASGGTRSIEQYF TGTGCCAGCGGAGGGACCAGATCTATTGAGCAGTACTTC
TRBJ2-2 TRBD1 - 15 TRBV5-1 CASSKQGSDTGELFF TGCGCCAGCAGCAAACAGGGGTCCGACACCGGGGAGCTGTTTTTT
TRBJ2-7 - - 14 TRBV19 CASSPQGSGYEQYF TGTGCCAGTAGTCCCCAGGGTAGCGGCTACGAGCAGTACTTC
TRBJ2-7 - - 14 TRBV9 CASSVSAGRYEQYF TGTGCCAGCAGCGTATCTGCAGGGAGGTACGAGCAGTACTTC
TRBJ1-2 TRBD1 - 18 TRBV7-8 CASSLASGGTGGVDGYTF TGTGCCAGCAGCTTAGCCTCTGGGGGGACAGGGGGCGTAGATGGCTACACCTTC
TRBJ2-5 TRBD2 - 15 TRBV18 CASSPPAGGQETQYF TGTGCCAGCTCACCACCCGCGGGGGGACAAGAGACCCAGTACTTC
TRBJ1-1 TRBD1 once 16 TRBV7-2 CASSPGTGGWNTEAFF TGTGCCAGCAGCCCCGGGACAGGGGGATGGAACACTGAAGCTTTCTTT
TRBJ2-2 - - 15 TRBV5-1 CASTPGLANTGELFF TGCGCCAGCACCCCGGGGCTAGCGAACACCGGGGAGCTGTTTTTT
TRBJ2-2 - - 15 TRBV11-1 CASSLVRADTGELFF TGTGCCAGCAGCTTAGTCAGGGCGGACACCGGGGAGCTGTTTTTT
TRBJ1-2 TRBD1 - 16 TRBV14 CASSQVSLDRAYGYTF TGTGCCAGCAGCCAAGTCTCTCTGGACAGGGCCTATGGCTACACCTTC
TRBJ1-3 - - 15 TRBV7-2 CASSATPRHANTIYF TGTGCCAGCAGCGCGACACCAAGGCATGCGAACACCATATATTTT
TRBJ2-3 - - 13 TRBV2 CASRPDLVGAQYF TGTGCCAGCAGGCCCGACCTAGTCGGGGCGCAGTATTTT
TRBJ1-5 - - 16 TRBV28 CASSRGGGRGNQPQHF TGTGCCAGCAGCCGAGGGGGGGGGCGCGGCAATCAGCCCCAGCATTTT
TRBJ1-1 - - 13 TRBV2 CASSVRQNTEAFF TGTGCCAGCAGTGTACGGCAGAACACTGAAGCTTTCTTT
TRBJ2-7 TRBD2 - 15 TRBV6-5 CASSYSRDYAYEQYF TGTGCCAGCAGTTACTCCCGGGACTACGCATACGAGCAGTACTTC
TRBJ2-3 - - 14 TRBV5-4 CASSLGSPTDTQYF TGTGCCAGCAGCCTCGGGTCCCCCACAGATACGCAGTATTTT
TRBJ2-7 - - 14 TRBV5-1 CASSLATDYYEQYF TGCGCCAGCAGCTTGGCCACCGACTATTACGAGCAGTACTTC
TRBJ1-1 - - 14 TRBV5-1 CASSQWGRDTEAFF TGCGCCAGCAGCCAGTGGGGCAGGGACACTGAAGCTTTCTTT
TRBJ1-5 - - 17 TRBV14 CASSQGGSDYSNQPQHF TGTGCCAGCAGCCAAGGTGGGAGCGATTATAGCAATCAGCCCCAGCATTTT
TRBJ2-7 - - 14 TRBV6-5 CASSYGQHSYEQYF TGTGCCAGCAGTTACGGGCAGCACTCCTACGAGCAGTACTTC
TRBJ2-5 - - 15 TRBV18 CASSPGARREETQYF TGTGCCAGCTCACCAGGGGCCAGGCGGGAAGAGACCCAGTACTTC
TRBJ1-5 - - 14 TRBV27 CASSPDSLNQPQHF TGTGCCAGCAGCCCGGACAGTCTCAATCAGCCCCAGCATTTT
TRBJ2-7 TRBD2 - 15 TRBV11-2 CASSLESGAIYEQYF TGTGCCAGCAGCTTAGAAAGCGGGGCGATCTACGAGCAGTACTTC
TRBJ2-5 TRBD1 - 15 TRBV19 CASSVSGTAQETQYF TGTGCCAGTAGTGTTTCCGGGACAGCACAAGAGACCCAGTACTTC
TRBJ2-5 - - 15 TRBV7-2 CASSLGGRYQETQYF TGTGCCAGCAGCTTAGGGGGACGGTACCAAGAGACCCAGTACTTC
TRBJ2-1 - - 13 TRBV27 CASSQGSYNEQFF TGTGCCAGCAGTCAGGGTTCCTACAATGAGCAGTTCTTC
TRBJ2-7 - - 14 TRBV5-1 CASSSQGEVYEQYF TGCGCCAGCAGCTCCCAGGGGGAGGTCTACGAGCAGTACTTC
TRBJ2-3 - - 13 TRBV18 CASSPISTDTQYF TGTGCCAGCTCACCGATTAGCACAGATACGCAGTATTTT
TRBJ1-2 - - 17 TRBV15 CATSRSGQIDSGYGYTF TGTGCCACCAGCAGATCGGGGCAGATAGACAGTGGCTATGGCTACACCTTC
TRBJ2-1 TRBD1 - 14 TRBV7-2 CASSFRGPTIEQFF TGTGCCAGCAGCTTTAGGGGGCCAACAATCGAGCAGTTCTTC
TRBJ1-4 - - 15 TRBV5-1 CASSFWGGANEKLFF TGCGCCAGCAGCTTTTGGGGTGGAGCTAATGAAAAACTGTTTTTT
TRBJ2-7 TRBD1 few 16 TRBV27 CASRGAGQGDIYEQYF TGTGCCAGCCGGGGAGCAGGACAGGGAGATATCTACGAGCAGTACTTC